The next 18 T cell receptor beta chains were all read from a single sample in a study of OX40 agonist ivuxolimab in advanced cancers. Clones were read by immunoSEQ multiplex PCR, and TCRdb kept only the in-frame ones, dropping some. Of 60,000 to 70,000 clones in the sample, roughly 89% were seen once. The source was CD4+ or CD8+ T cells sorted from blood, collected in a trial of the OX40 agonist ivuxolimab. These receptor sequences come from an adult with an advanced solid tumor such as melanoma, head and neck, liver or kidney cancer.

The chain is built from TRBV5-6 and TRBJ2-7; D is uncertain. This CDR3 is built from 15 residues. Between the trimmed V and J ends, which lost 0 bases and 1 base, there was a span of 11 bases. Per germline, CDR1 SGHDT and CDR2 YYEEEE. In DNA form, the CDR3 reads TGTGCCAGCAGCTTGGCAAAGGGTCCTTCCTACGAGCAGTACTTC. As protein: CASSLAKGPSYEQYF.

This clone occurred a few times. The chain is built from TRBV2 and TRBJ2-5, with D tentatively TRBD1 (6 bases). From germline, CDR1 is SNHLY and CDR2 FYNNEI. The V gene lost 0 bases and the J gene lost 4 bases, with 6 bases spanning the gap. This CDR3 comprises 13 residues. The CDR3 coding sequence is TGTGCCAGCAGTGAAGCGGACAGAGAGACCCAGTACTTC. Protein: CASSEADRETQYF.

The chain has TRBV5-4 and TRBJ1-1; 7 bases agree with TRBD1. The trim removed 4 bases at V and 7 bases at J, leaving 7 bases unmatched. There are 13 residues in the CDR3. Germline CDR1 and CDR2: SGHNT and YYREEE (reference sequence). The CDR3 DNA is TGTGCCAGCAGCCAAGGACAGGAAAGTGAAGCTTTCTTT. Protein: CASSQGQESEAFF. Together with reference TRBV5-4 and TRBJ1-1, the CDR3 gives the full variable domain: ETGVTQSPTHLIKTRGQQVTLRCSSQSGHNTVSWYQQALGQGPQFIFQYYREEENGRGNFPPRFSGLQFPNYSSELNVNALELDDSALYLCASSQGQESEAFFGQGTRLTVV.

This chain joins TRBV5-6 and TRBJ1-5, with 8 bases that match TRBD1. Germline assignment: CDR1 SGHDT and CDR2 YYEEEE. The length of the CDR3 is 15 residues. The J segment lost 2 bases and the V segment lost 2 bases, leaving 3 bases of the junction unmatched. CDR3: CASSFGGQGNQPQHF. In DNA, the CDR3 is TGTGCCAGCAGCTTTGGGGGACAGGGCAATCAGCCCCAGCATTTT.

The chain combines TRBV18 with TRBJ2-7, with 8 nucleotides matching TRBD2. Germline assignment: CDR1 KGHSH and CDR2 LQKENI. This CDR3 comprises 16 residues. J lost 5 bases, V lost 1 base, and 10 bases had no gene match. CDR3 residues: CASSPLRRTGGDEQYF. In nucleotides, the CDR3 is TGTGCCAGCTCACCACTACGGCGAACCGGGGGGGACGAGCAGTACTTC.

This clone was seen once. This likely comes from a read error, as the CDR3 has no conserved phenylalanine or tryptophan at its end. This chain connects TRBV6-5 to TRBJ1-2; D perhaps matches TRBD1 (6 bases). The CDR3 sequence is 14 residues long. Germline V gives CDR1 MNHEY, CDR2 SVGAGI. V was clipped by 1 base and J by 2 bases, with 8 bases between them. CDR3 nucleotides: TGTGCCAGCAGTTACTTAACAGGGAACTATGGCTACACCTCC. It codes for CASSYLTGNYGYTS.

The rearrangement joins TRBV9 to TRBJ2-1; tentatively, D is TRBD1 or TRBD2 (5 bases each). CDR3 size: 15 residues. Germline CDR1 and CDR2: SGDLS and YYNGEE. V was cut by 3 bases and J by 4 bases, with 14 bases left in between. The CDR3 here is CASSGGTESYNEQFF. The CDR3 DNA is TGTGCCAGCAGCGGAGGGACGGAGAGTTACAATGAGCAGTTCTTC.

This chain joins TRBV11-2 and TRBJ2-5; either TRBD1 or TRBD2 may supply D (5 bases each). Per germline, CDR1 SGHAT and CDR2 FQNNGV. With 5 bases removed from V and 3 bases from J, the gap between germline ends came to 10 bases. The CDR3 length is 13 residues. CDR3 sequence reads: CASSPGAEETQYF. DNA for the CDR3: TGTGCCAGCAGCCCCGGGGCGGAAGAGACCCAGTACTTC.

The chain links TRBV15 to TRBJ2-7; 7 positions agree with TRBD1. CDR1 is LNHNV, CDR2 YYDKDF, per germline (reference sequence). Trimming at V came to 3 bases and at J to 4 bases, leaving 6 bases not matched to a gene. This CDR3 region has 14 residues. CDR3: CATSRHRDSYEQYF. In nucleotides, the CDR3 is TGTGCCACCAGCAGGCACCGGGACAGTTACGAGCAGTACTTC.

The rearrangement links TRBV7-8 to TRBJ2-1, with a tentative D call TRBD2 (5 bases). CDR1 and CDR2 (germline): SGHVS, FQNEAQ. The V end was cut by 5 bases, the J end by 0 bases, with 11 bases between. This CDR3 comprises 15 residues. The CDR3 here is CASSQLGGSYNEQFF. DNA for the CDR3: TGTGCCAGCAGCCAACTAGGAGGCTCCTACAATGAGCAGTTCTTC.

The rearrangement uses TRBV10-3 and TRBJ2-1; 11 nucleotides agree with TRBD2. The V gene's germline CDR1 is ENHRY and CDR2 SYGVKD. The junction had 5 bases not matched to a gene; V was cut back by 2 bases and J by 8 bases. This CDR3 has 15 residues. The DNA of the CDR3 is TGTGCCATCAGTGAGCTAGCGGGAGGCTATCATGAGCAGTTCTTC. It is translated as CAISELAGGYHEQFF.

This chain links TRBV10-3 with TRBJ2-5, with 9 bases identical to TRBD2. The CDR3 is made up of 14 amino acids. Looked up from germline, CDR1 is ENHRY and CDR2 is SYGVKD. J was trimmed by 7 bases and V by 3 bases; bases with no gene match: 6. The CDR3 DNA sequence: TGTGCCATCAGTGAACAGCGGGAGGTCGCGACCCAGTACTTC. It is translated as CAISEQREVATQYF.

The chain combines TRBV7-2 with TRBJ2-7, with 8 bases aligning to TRBD2. Germline assignment: CDR1 SGHTA and CDR2 FQGNSA. V trimming: 0 bases; J trimming: 1 base; junction bases outside the gene matches: 5. This CDR3 region has 16 residues. The DNA for the CDR3 is TGTGCCAGCAGCTTAGCGGCGGGAGGATTATCCTACGAGCAGTACTTC. This encodes CASSLAAGGLSYEQYF.

This rearrangement joins TRBV4-1 to TRBJ2-5; the match to TRBD2 covers 12 bases. Losses at the gene ends were 1 base for V and 5 bases for J; bases not matched to a gene: 2. The CDR3 is 15 residues long. Germline V gene lookup returns CDR1 MGHRA and CDR2 YSYEKL. The CDR3 sequence: CASSQGLAGDETQYF. CDR3 nucleotide sequence: TGCGCCAGCAGCCAAGGACTAGCGGGAGATGAGACCCAGTACTTC.

The CDR3 nucleotides read TGTGCCATCAGTGAGCTAGCGGGAAGCACAGATACGCAGTATTTT. This translates into CAISELAGSTDTQYF. The chain uses TRBV10-3 and TRBJ2-3; 9 bases line up with TRBD2. V lost 2 bases and J lost 0; bases outside the gene matches: 0. The CDR3 totals 15 residues. CDR1 and CDR2 (germline): ENHRY, SYGVKD.

The chain employs TRBV5-5 and TRBJ1-1, with a weak D call TRBD1 (6 bases). The CDR3 loop spans 14 amino acids. The germline V and J ends were trimmed by 2 bases and 3 bases, with 11 bases remaining between them. The V gene's germline CDR1 is SGHKS and CDR2 YYEKEE (reference sequence). Here the CDR3 reads CASSLQGRDTEAFF. CDR3 DNA: TGTGCCAGCAGCTTACAGGGTCGAGACACTGAAGCTTTCTTT.

This chain joins TRBV19 and TRBJ1-2; D remains ambiguous. There are 13 residues in the CDR3. V was shortened by 0 bases and J by 8 bases, with 10 bases between the two germline ends. Germline CDR1 LNHDA, CDR2 SQIVND (reference sequence). The CDR3 loop reads CASSIDHLGGYTF. In DNA form, the CDR3 reads TGTGCCAGTAGTATAGATCACCTTGGGGGCTACACCTTC. Full variable domain (remainder filled in from reference TRBV19 and TRBJ1-2): DGGITQSPKYLFRKEGQNVTLSCEQNLNHDAMYWYRQDPGQGLRLIYYSQIVNDFQKGDIAEGYSVSREKKESFPLTVTSAQKNPTAFYLCASSIDHLGGYTFGSGTRLTVV.

Notes on this clone: Distinct nucleotide sequences in the sample also encode this CDR3. The V and J genes are TRBV6-1 and TRBJ1-5; weak D call: TRBD1 (5 bases). Trimming took off 6 bases at V and 6 bases at J, with 18 bases between the two ends. CDR1 is MNHNS, CDR2 SASEGT, per germline. The CDR3 is made up of 15 amino acids. CDR3 sequence (DNA): TGTGCCAGCAGCGGTCGGGGGGGGGACGGTCAGCCCCAGCATTTT. Its translation is CASSGRGGDGQPQHF.